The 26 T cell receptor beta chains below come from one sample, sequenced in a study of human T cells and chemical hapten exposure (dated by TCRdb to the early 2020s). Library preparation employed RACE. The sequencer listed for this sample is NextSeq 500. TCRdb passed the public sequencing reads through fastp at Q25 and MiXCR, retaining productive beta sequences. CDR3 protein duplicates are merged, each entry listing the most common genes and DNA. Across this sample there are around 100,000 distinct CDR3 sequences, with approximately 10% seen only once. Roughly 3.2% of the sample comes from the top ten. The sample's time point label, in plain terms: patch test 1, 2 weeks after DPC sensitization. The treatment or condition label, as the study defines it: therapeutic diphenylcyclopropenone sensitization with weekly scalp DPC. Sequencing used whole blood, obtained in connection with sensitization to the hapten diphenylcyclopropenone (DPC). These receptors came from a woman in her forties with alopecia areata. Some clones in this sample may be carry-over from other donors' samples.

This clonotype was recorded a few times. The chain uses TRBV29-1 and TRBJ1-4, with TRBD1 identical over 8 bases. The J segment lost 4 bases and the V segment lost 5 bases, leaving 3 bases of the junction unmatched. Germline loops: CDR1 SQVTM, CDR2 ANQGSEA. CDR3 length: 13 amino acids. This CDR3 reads CSVPGQGNEKLFF. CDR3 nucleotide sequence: TGCAGCGTTCCCGGACAGGGTAATGAAAAACTGTTTTTT. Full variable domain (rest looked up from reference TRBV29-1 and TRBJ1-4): SAVISQKPSRDICQRGTSLTIQCQVDSQVTMMFWYRQQPGQSLTLIATANQGSEATYESGFVIDKFPISRPNLTFSTLTVSNMSPEDSSIYLCSVPGQGNEKLFFGSGTQLSVL.

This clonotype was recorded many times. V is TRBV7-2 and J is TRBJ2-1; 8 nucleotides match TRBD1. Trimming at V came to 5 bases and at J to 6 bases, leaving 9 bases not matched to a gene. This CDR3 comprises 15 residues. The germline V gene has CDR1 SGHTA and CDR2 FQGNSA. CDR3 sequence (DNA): TGTGCCAGCAGCGTCCCCGACAGGGGATCCAATGAGCAGTTCTTC. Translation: CASSVPDRGSNEQFF. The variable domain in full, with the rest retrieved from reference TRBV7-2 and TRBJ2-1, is GAGVSQSPSNKVTEKGKDVELRCDPISGHTALYWYRQSLGQGLEFLIYFQGNSAPDKSGLPSDRFSAERTGGSVSTLTIQRTQQEDSAVYLCASSVPDRGSNEQFFGPGTRLTVL.

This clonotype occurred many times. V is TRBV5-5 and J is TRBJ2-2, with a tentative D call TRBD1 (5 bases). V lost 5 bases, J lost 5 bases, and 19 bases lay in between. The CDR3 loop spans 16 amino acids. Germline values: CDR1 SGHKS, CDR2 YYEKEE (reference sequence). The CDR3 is CASSFISTELTGELFF. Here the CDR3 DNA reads TGTGCCAGCAGTTTCATTTCGACAGAACTAACCGGGGAGCTGTTTTTT.

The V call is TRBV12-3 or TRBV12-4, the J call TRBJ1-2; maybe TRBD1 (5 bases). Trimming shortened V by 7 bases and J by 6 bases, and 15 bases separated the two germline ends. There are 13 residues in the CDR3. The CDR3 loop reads CASTAGGGHGYTF. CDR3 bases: TGTGCCAGCACCGCCGGGGGGGGACATGGCTACACCTTC.

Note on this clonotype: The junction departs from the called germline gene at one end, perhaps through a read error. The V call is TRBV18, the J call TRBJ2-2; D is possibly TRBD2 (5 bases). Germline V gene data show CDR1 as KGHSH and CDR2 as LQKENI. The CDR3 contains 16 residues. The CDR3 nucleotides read TGTGTCAGCTCACCATCCGGGGTCGGGATCACCGGGGAGCTGTTTTTT. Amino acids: CVSSPSGVGITGELFF.

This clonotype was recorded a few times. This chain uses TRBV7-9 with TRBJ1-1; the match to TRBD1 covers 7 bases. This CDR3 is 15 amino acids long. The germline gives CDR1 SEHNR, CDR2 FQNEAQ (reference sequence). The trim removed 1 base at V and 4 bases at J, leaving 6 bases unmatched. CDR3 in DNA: TGTGCCAGCAGCTTAGAGGACACAGGGGCCACTGAAGCTTTCTTT. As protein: CASSLEDTGATEAFF. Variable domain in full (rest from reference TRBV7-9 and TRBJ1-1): DTGVSQNPRHKITKRGQNVTFRCDPISEHNRLYWYRQTLGQGPEFLTYFQNEAQLEKSRLLSDRFSAERPKGSFSTLEIQRTEQGDSAMYLCASSLEDTGATEAFFGQGTRLTVV.

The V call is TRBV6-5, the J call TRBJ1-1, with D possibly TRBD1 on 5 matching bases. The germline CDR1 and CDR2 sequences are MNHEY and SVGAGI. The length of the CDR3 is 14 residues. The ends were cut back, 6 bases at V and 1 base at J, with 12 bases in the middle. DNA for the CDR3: TGTGCCAGCAGAGGGGCGGCCGCGAACACTGAAGCTTTCTTT. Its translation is CASRGAAANTEAFF.

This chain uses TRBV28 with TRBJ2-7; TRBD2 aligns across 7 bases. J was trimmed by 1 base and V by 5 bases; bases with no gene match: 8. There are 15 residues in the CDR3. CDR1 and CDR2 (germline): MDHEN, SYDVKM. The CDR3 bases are TGTGCCAGCAGTCGCTGGGGAGGGGCATCCTACGAGCAGTACTTC. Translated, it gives CASSRWGGASYEQYF.

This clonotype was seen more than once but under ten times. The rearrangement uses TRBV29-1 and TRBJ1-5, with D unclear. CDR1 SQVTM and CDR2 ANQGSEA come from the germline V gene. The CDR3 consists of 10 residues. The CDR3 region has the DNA TGCGGAGAGGGAGGGAATATCCAGCATTTT. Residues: CGEGGNIQHF.

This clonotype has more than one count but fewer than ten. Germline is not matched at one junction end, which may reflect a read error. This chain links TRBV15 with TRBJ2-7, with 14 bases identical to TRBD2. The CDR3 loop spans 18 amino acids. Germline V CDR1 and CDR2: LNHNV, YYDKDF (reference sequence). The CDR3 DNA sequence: TGTGCCACCAGCGGATGGACTAGCGGGGGGCGTGCCTCCCACGAGCAGTACTTC. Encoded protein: CATSGWTSGGRASHEQYF.

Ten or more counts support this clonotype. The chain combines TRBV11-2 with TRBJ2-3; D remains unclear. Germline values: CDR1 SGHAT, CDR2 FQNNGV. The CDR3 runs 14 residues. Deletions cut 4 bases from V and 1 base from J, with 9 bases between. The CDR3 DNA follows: TGTGCCAGCAGCTCCCTGGTCCGCACAGATACGCAGTATTTT. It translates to CASSSLVRTDTQYF.

The CDR3 region has the DNA TGCAGTGCTAGAGATCCTAGCGGGAGTTACGAGCAGTACTTC. This codes for CSARDPSGSYEQYF. The chain joins TRBV20-1 to TRBJ2-7; 10 bases line up with TRBD2. The junction had 3 bases not matched to a gene; V was cut back by 0 bases and J by 4 bases. CDR1 is DFQATT, CDR2 SNEGSKA, per germline (reference sequence). This CDR3 region has 14 residues.

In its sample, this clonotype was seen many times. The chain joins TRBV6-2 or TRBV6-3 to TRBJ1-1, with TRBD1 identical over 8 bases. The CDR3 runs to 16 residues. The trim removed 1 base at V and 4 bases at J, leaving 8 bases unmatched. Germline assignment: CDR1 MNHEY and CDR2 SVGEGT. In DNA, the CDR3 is TGTGCCAGCAGTTACTTGGCAGGGGGCGTGCGCACTGAAGCTTTCTTT. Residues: CASSYLAGGVRTEAFF.

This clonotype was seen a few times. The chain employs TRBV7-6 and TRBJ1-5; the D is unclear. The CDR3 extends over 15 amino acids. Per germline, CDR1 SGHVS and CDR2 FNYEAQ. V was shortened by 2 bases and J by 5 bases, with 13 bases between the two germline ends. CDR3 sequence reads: CASSLLVAPDQPQHF. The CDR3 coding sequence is TGTGCCAGCAGCTTATTGGTCGCCCCTGATCAGCCCCAGCATTTT.

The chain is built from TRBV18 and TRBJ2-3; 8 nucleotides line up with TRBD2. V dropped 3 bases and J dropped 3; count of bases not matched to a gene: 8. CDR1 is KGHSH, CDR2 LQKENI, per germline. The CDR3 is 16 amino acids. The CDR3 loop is CASSPAFGGGTDTQYF. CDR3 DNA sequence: TGTGCCAGCTCACCGGCTTTTGGCGGGGGGACAGATACGCAGTATTTT.

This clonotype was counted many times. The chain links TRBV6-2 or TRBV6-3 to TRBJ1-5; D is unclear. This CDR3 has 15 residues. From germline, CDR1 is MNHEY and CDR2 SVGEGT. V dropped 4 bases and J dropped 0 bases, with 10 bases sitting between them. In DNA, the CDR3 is TGTGCCAGCAGTTTGACAACTCTTAGCAATCAGCCCCAGCATTTT. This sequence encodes CASSLTTLSNQPQHF.

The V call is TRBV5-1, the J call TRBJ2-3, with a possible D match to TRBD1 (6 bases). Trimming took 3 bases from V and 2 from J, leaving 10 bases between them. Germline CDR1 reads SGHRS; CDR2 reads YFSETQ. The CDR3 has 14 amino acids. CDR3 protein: CASSSGVTTDTQYF. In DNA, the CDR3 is TGCGCCAGCAGCTCAGGGGTTACCACAGATACGCAGTATTTT.

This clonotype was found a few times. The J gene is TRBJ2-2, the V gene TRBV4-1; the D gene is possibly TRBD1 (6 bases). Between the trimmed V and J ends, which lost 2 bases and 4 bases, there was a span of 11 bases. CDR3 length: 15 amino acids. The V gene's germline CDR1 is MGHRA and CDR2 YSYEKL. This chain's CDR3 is CASSQMTGGTGELFF. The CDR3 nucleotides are TGCGCCAGCAGCCAAATGACAGGAGGCACCGGGGAGCTGTTTTTT.

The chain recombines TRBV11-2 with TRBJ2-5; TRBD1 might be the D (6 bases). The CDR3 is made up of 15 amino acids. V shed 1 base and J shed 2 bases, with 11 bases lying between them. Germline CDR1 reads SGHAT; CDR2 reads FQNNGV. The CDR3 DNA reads TGTGCCAGCAGCTTAGTTGGGGGCCGGCAAGAGACCCAGTACTTC. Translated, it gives CASSLVGGRQETQYF.

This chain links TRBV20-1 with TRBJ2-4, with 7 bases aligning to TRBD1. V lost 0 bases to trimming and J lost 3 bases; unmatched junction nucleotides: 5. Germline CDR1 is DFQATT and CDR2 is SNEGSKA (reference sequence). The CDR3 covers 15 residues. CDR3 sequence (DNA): TGCAGTGCTAGAGACTCAGGGGGAGTCAAAAACATTCAGTACTTC. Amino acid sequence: CSARDSGGVKNIQYF.

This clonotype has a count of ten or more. CDR3 DNA sequence: TGTGCCAGCAGCTTACTGCCGGTGGAGACCCAGTACTTC. Translation gives CASSLLPVETQYF. This chain joins TRBV7-3 and TRBJ2-5; no clear D. The CDR3 has 13 residues. The V end lost 2 bases, the J end lost 5 bases, and 9 bases lay between the germline ends. In germline, CDR1 is SGHTA, CDR2 FQGTGA.

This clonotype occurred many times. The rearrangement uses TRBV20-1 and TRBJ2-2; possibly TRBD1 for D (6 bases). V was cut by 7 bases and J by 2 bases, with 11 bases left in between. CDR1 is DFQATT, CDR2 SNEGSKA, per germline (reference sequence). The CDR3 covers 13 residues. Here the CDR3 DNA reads TGCAGTGGGGGGCCCAGAAACACCGGGGAGCTGTTTTTT. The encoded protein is CSGGPRNTGELFF.

The CDR3: CASSQDRTEGKNIQYF. DNA of the CDR3: TGTGCCAGCAGCCAAGATCGGACAGAGGGGAAAAACATTCAGTACTTC. V is TRBV4-2 and J is TRBJ2-4, with D perhaps matching TRBD1 (6 bases). CDR3 length: 16 amino acids. CDR1 and CDR2 from the germline V gene are LGHNA and YNFKEQ. Trimming took off 0 bases at V and 4 bases at J, with 13 bases between the two ends.

CDR3 residues: CASSRDRVSNQPQHF. The CDR3 DNA is TGCGCCAGCAGCCGGGACAGGGTGAGCAATCAGCCCCAGCATTTT. The V call is TRBV4-3, the J call TRBJ1-5; 9 bases fit TRBD1. The CDR3 extends over 15 amino acids. Germline-derived CDR1 and CDR2 are LGHNA and YSLEER. With 4 bases clipped from V and 1 base from J, the junction kept 2 bases outside the gene matches.

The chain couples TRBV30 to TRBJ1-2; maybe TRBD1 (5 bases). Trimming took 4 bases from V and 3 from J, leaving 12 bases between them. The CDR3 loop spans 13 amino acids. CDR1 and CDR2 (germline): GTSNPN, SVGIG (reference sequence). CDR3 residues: CAWTRDGYYGYTF. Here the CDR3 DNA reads TGTGCCTGGACCCGGGACGGATACTATGGCTACACCTTC.

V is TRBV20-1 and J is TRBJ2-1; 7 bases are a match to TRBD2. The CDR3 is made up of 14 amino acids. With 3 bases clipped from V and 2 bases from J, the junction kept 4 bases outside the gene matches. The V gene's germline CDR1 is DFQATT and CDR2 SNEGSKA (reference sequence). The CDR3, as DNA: TGCAGTGCTAGTGCGGGGGAACCCTACAATGAGCAGTTCTTC. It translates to CSASAGEPYNEQFF.